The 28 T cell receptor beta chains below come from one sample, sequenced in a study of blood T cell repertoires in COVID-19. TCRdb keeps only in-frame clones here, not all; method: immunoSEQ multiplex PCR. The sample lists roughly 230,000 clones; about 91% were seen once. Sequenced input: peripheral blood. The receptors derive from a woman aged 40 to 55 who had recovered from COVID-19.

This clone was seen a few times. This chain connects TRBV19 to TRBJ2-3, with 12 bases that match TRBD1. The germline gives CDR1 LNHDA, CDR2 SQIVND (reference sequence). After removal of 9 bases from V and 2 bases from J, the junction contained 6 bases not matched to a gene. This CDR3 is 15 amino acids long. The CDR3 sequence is CASGAGQGATDTQYF. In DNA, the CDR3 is TGTGCCAGCGGCGCGGGACAGGGGGCCACAGATACGCAGTATTTT.

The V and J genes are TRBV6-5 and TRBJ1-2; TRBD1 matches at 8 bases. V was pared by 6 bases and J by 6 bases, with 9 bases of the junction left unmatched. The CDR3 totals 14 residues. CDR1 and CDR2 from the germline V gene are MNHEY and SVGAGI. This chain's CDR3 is CASRKGQGVNGYTF. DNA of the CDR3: TGTGCCAGCAGGAAAGGACAGGGCGTCAATGGCTACACCTTC.

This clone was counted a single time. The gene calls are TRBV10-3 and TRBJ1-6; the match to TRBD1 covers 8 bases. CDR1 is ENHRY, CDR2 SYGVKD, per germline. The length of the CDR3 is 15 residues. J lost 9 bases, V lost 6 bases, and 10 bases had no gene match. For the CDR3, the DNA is TGTGCCATCAGCGGCGGGACAGGCCGCGGTTCACCCCTCCACTTT. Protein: CAISGGTGRGSPLHF.

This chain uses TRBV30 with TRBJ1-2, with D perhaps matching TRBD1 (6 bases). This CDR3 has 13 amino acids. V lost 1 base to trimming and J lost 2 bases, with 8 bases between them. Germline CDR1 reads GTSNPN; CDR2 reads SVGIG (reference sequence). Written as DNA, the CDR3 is TGTGCCTGGAGTGCCGGACAGAACTATGGCTACACCTTC. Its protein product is CAWSAGQNYGYTF.

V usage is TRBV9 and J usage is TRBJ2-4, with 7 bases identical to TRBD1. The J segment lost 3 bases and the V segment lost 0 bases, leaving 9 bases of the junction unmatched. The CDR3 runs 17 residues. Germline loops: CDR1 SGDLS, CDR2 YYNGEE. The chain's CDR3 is CASSVEAAGGVKNIQYF. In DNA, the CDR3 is TGTGCCAGCAGCGTAGAAGCGGCAGGGGGTGTCAAAAACATTCAGTACTTC. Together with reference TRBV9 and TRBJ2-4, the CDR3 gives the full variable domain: DSGVTQTPKHLITATGQRVTLRCSPRSGDLSVYWYQQSLDQGLQFLIQYYNGEERAKGNILERFSAQQFPDLHSELNLSSLELGDSALYFCASSVEAAGGVKNIQYFGAGTRLSVL.

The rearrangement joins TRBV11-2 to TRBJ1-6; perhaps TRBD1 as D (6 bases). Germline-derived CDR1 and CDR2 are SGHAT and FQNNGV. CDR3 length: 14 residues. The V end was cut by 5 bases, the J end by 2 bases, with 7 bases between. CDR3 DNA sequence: TGTGCCAGCAGCCGACAGGCCTATAATTCACCCCTCCACTTT. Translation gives CASSRQAYNSPLHF.

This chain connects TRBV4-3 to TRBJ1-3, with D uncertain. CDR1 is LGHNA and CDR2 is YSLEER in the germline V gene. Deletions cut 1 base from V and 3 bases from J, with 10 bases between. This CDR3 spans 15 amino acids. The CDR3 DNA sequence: TGCGCCAGCAGCCAAGCCTCAGGTCGTGGAAACACCATATATTTT. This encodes CASSQASGRGNTIYF.

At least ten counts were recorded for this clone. CDR3 DNA sequence: TGTGCCAGCAGCGTAGCGGGGGGGCCTAGTGAGCAGTTCTTC. Translating gives CASSVAGGPSEQFF. The genes are TRBV9 and TRBJ2-1, with 8 bases that match TRBD2. J gave up 9 bases and V 0 bases, and 5 bases lay outside the gene matches. The CDR3 extends over 14 amino acids. Germline loops: CDR1 SGDLS, CDR2 YYNGEE.

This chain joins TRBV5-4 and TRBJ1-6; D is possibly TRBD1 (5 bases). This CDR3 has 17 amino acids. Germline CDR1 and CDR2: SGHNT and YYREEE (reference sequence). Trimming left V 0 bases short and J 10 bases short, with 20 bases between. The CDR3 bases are TGTGCCAGCAGCTTGGGCAAGTCGGAGGGGCGCGACTCACCCCTCCACTTT. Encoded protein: CASSLGKSEGRDSPLHF.

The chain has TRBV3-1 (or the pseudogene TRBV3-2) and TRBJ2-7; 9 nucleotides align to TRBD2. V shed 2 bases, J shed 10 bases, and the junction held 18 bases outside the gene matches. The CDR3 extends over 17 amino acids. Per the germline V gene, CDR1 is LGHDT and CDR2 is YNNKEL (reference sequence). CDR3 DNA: TGTGCCAGCAGCCAATTCGCCCTCGGGACTAGCACTCCACCTCAGTACTTC. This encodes CASSQFALGTSTPPQYF.

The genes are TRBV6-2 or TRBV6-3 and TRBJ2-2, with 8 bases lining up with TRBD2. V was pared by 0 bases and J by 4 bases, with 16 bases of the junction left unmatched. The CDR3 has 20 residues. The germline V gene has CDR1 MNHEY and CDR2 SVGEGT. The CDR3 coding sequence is TGTGCCAGCAGTTACTCGAGGGGTAGGGCACTAGCGGTGGCCACCGGGGAGCTGTTTTTT. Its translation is CASSYSRGRALAVATGELFF.

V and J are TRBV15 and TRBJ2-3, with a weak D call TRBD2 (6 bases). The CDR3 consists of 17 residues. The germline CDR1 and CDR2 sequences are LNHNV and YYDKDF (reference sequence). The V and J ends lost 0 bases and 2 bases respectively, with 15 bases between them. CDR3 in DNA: TGTGCCACCAGCAGAGAGGGCCTGGCGGGGTACACAGATACGCAGTATTTT. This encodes CATSREGLAGYTDTQYF. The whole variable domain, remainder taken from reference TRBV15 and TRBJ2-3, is DAMVIQNPRYQVTQFGKPVTLSCSQTLNHNVMYWYQQKSSQAPKLLFHYYDKDFNNEADTPDNFQSRRPNTSFCFLDIRSPGLGDTAMYLCATSREGLAGYTDTQYFGPGTRLTVL.

Here the CDR3 reads CACDTGQGLRSPLHF. The DNA of the CDR3 is TGTGCCTGCGATACCGGACAGGGTCTGCGTTCACCCCTCCACTTT. The V call is TRBV30, the J call TRBJ1-6; 8 nucleotides match TRBD1. In germline, CDR1 is GTSNPN, CDR2 SVGIG (reference sequence). This CDR3 comprises 15 residues. J was trimmed by 9 bases and V by 6 bases; bases with no gene match: 13.

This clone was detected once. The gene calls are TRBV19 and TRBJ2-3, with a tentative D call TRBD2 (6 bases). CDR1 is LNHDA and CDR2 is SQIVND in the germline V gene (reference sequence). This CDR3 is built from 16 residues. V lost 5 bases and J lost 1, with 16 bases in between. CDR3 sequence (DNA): TGTGCCAGTAGTGCCCGGACTATCCGAGGCACAGATACGCAGTATTTT. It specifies CASSARTIRGTDTQYF.

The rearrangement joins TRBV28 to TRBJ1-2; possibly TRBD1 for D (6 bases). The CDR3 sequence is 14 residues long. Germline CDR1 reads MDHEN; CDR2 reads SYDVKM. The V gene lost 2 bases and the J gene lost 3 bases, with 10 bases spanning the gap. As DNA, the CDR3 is TGTGCCAGCAGTTTAGAGGACAGTTACTATGGCTACACCTTC. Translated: CASSLEDSYYGYTF.

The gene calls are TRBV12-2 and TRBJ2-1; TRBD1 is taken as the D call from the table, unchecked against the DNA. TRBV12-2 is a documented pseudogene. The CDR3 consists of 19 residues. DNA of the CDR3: TGTGCAAGTCGCTTAGTCCGGGACAAGGCCAGGATTTGCGGAGTTGAGCAGTTCTTC. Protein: CASRLVRDKARICGVEQFF.

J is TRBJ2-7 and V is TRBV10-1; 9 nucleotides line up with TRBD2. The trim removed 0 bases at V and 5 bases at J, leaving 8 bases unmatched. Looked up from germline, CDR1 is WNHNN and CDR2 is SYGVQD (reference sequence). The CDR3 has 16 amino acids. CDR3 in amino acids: CASSESSSSGVNEQYF. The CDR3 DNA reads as TGCGCCAGCAGTGAGTCTTCGTCTAGCGGGGTGAACGAGCAGTACTTC.

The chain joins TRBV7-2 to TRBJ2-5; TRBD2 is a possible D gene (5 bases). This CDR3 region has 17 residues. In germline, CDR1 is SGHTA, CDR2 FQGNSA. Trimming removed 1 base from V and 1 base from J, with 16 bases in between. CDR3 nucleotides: TGTGCCAGCAGCTTAGTTCCCCGGAGGCGGGCCCAAGAGACCCAGTACTTC. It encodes CASSLVPRRRAQETQYF.

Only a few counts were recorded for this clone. The CDR3 DNA reads TGTGCCAGCAGTTTAGCCTGGTATGGCTCACCCCTCCACTTT. This gives the protein CASSLAWYGSPLHF. J is TRBJ1-6 and V is TRBV27; D is unclear. Between the trimmed V and J ends, which lost 2 bases and 10 bases, there was a span of 12 bases. This CDR3 has 14 residues. Germline values: CDR1 MNHEY, CDR2 SMNVEV (reference sequence).

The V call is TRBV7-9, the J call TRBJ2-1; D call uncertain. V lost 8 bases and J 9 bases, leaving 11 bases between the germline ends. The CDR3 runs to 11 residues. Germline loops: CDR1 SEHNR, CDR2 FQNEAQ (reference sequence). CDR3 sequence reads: CASLVAFEQFF. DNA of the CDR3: TGTGCCAGCCTTGTGGCTTTTGAGCAGTTCTTC.

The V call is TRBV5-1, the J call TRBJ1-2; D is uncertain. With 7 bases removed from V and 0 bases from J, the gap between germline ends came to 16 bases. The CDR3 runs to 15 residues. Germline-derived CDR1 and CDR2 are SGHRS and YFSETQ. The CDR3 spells CASQPESATNYGYTF. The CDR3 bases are TGCGCCAGCCAACCGGAGTCCGCCACTAACTATGGCTACACCTTC.

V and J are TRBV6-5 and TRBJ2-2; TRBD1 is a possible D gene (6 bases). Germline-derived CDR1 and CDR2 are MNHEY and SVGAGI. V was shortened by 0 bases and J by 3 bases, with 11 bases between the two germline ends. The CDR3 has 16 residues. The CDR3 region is CASSYSGQLYTGELFF. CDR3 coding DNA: TGTGCCAGCAGTTACTCTGGACAGCTATACACCGGGGAGCTGTTTTTT.

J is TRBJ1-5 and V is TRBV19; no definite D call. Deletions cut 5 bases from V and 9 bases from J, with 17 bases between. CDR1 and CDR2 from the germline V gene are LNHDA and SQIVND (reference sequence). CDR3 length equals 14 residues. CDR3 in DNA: TGTGCCAGTAGTCCCACCCACGGTAGTCCGCCCCAGCATTTT. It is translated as CASSPTHGSPPQHF.

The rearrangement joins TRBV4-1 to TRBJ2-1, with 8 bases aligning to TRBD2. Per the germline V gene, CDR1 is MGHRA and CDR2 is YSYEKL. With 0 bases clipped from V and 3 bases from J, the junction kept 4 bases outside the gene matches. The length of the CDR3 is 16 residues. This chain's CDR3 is CASSQDGGDDYNEQFF. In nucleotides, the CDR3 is TGCGCCAGCAGCCAAGACGGGGGGGATGACTACAATGAGCAGTTCTTC.

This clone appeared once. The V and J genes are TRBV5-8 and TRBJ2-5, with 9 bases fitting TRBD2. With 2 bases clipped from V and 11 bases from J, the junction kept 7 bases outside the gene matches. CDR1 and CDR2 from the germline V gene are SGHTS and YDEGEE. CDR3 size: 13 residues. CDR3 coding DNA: TGTGCCAGCAGCTTCGAACTAGCGGGCGATCAGTACTTC. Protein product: CASSFELAGDQYF.

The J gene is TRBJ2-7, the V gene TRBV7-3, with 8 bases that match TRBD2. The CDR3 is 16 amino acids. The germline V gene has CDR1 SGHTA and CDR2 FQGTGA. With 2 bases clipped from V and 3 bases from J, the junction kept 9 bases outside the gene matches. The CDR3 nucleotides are TGTGCCAGCAGCTTACAAGAGCGGGGGAAACTCTACGAGCAGTACTTC. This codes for CASSLQERGKLYEQYF.

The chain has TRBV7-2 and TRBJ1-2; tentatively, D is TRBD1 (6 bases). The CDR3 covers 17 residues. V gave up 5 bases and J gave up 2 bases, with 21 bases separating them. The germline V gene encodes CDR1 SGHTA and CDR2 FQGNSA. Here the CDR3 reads CASSKNSRDTKNYGYTF. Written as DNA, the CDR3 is TGTGCCAGCAGCAAAAACAGCCGGGACACCAAAAACTATGGCTACACCTTC.

For the CDR3, the DNA is TGCGCCAGCAGGAGAAGGACAGGGGGCGGCGAACCCCTCCACTTT. Its translation is CASRRRTGGGEPLHF. V gene TRBV5-1 combines with J gene TRBJ1-6; 11 nucleotides align to TRBD1. The CDR3 spans 15 residues. V was pared by 5 bases and J by 12 bases, with 10 bases of the junction left unmatched. CDR1 is SGHRS and CDR2 is YFSETQ in the germline V gene. Full variable domain (remainder filled in from reference TRBV5-1 and TRBJ1-6): KAGVTQTPRYLIKTRGQQVTLSCSPISGHRSVSWYQQTPGQGLQFLFEYFSETQRNKGNFPGRFSGRQFSNSRSEMNVSTLELGDSALYLCASRRRTGGGEPLHFGNGTRLTVT.